The 31 T cell receptor beta chains given below trace back to one sample, sequenced in a study of control samples from healthy donors and cancer patients (dated by TCRdb to 2018 to 2021). The library came from the immunoSEQ multiplex PCR assay. What TCRdb holds here is the immuneACCESS table cut down to in-frame rearrangements. Part of the clones is not present; checked against another copy, under half of the missing clones reflect an unresolved V gene, and the others are unexplained. Across this sample there are some 98,000 clones, with 84% seen only once. Of the sample, under 40% is held by the ten largest clones. The source material was PBMCs. These receptors all come from a man between 65 and 85 years old with lung cancer.

V and J are TRBV18 and TRBJ1-6; D uncertain. This CDR3 has 14 residues. The V end lost 6 bases, the J end lost 8 bases, and 14 bases lay between the germline ends. In germline, CDR1 is KGHSH, CDR2 LQKENI. The DNA for the CDR3 is TGTGCCAGCTCTCTCGGGCGGGGAGATTCACCCCTCCACTTT. Translation gives CASSLGRGDSPLHF.

The gene calls are TRBV30 and TRBJ2-5, with TRBD1 identical over 9 bases. Trimming cost V 3 bases and J 1 base; bases outside gene matches: 6. Germline loops: CDR1 GTSNPN, CDR2 SVGIG (reference sequence). CDR3 length: 15 amino acids. The CDR3 coding sequence is TGTGCCTGGAGCGGGACAGGGCGGTCCCAAGAGACCCAGTACTTC. This codes for CAWSGTGRSQETQYF.

The chain links TRBV6-5 to TRBJ1-2; D is possibly TRBD1 (6 bases). V lost 5 bases and J lost 5, with 18 bases in between. Germline V lookup: CDR1 MNHEY, CDR2 SVGAGI. The length of the CDR3 is 15 residues. The CDR3 DNA follows: TGTGCCAGCAGTACTGAGGGGGGGAAAAGTTATGGCTACACCTTC. It encodes CASSTEGGKSYGYTF.

The V gene is TRBV7-9, the J gene TRBJ2-7, with TRBD2 matching 8 bases. CDR3 length: 15 amino acids. The V gene's germline CDR1 is SEHNR and CDR2 FQNEAQ (reference sequence). The junction had 9 bases not matched to a gene; V was cut back by 1 base and J by 7 bases. The CDR3 is CASSLEERGRREQYF. The CDR3 nucleotides are TGTGCCAGCAGCTTAGAAGAGCGGGGGCGGCGGGAGCAGTACTTC.

This clone appeared once. The rearrangement uses TRBV29-1 and TRBJ1-1, with 8 positions matching TRBD1. Trimming took 6 bases from V and 5 from J; bases not matched to a gene: 8. The CDR3 consists of 13 residues. Germline assignment: CDR1 SQVTM and CDR2 ANQGSEA. CDR3 coding DNA: TGCAGCGTGGAGACAGGGGCGGGGACTGAAGCTTTCTTT. Translating gives CSVETGAGTEAFF.

V is TRBV6-2 or TRBV6-3 and J is TRBJ2-3; 10 nucleotides agree with TRBD1. V dropped 4 bases and J dropped 7; count of bases not matched to a gene: 5. Germline V lookup: CDR1 MNHEY, CDR2 SVGEGT. The length of the CDR3 is 14 residues. CDR3 nucleotide sequence: TGTGCCAGCAGTTCGGGACAGGGGCGGAATACGCAGTATTTT. Translated, it gives CASSSGQGRNTQYF.

A few counts support this clone. This chain joins TRBV11-2 and TRBJ2-3, with a possible D match to TRBD1 (5 bases). Germline CDR1 SGHAT, CDR2 FQNNGV. The CDR3 is 13 amino acids. The V end was cut by 0 bases, the J end by 8 bases, with 9 bases between. The CDR3 DNA sequence: TGTGCCAGCAGCTTAGATAATGACAGTACGCAGTATTTT. It encodes CASSLDNDSTQYF. Based on the CDR3 plus reference TRBV11-2 and TRBJ2-3, the full variable domain is EAGVAQSPRYKIIEKRQSVAFWCNPISGHATLYWYQQILGQGPKLLIQFQNNGVVDDSQLPKDRFSAERLKGVDSTLKIQPAKLEDSAVYLCASSLDNDSTQYFGPGTRLTVL.

The gene calls are TRBV3-1 (or the pseudogene TRBV3-2) and TRBJ2-1, with 14 bases identical to TRBD2. Germline V gives CDR1 LGHDT, CDR2 YNNKEL (reference sequence). J lost 3 bases, V lost 4 bases, and 8 bases had no gene match. The CDR3 has 18 amino acids. The CDR3 reads CASSPWGTSGGSYNEQFF. CDR3 bases: TGTGCCAGCAGCCCATGGGGGACTAGCGGGGGTAGCTACAATGAGCAGTTCTTC.

About this clone itself: Compared with germline, one end of the junction differs, possibly owing to a read error. V usage is TRBV5-4 and J usage is TRBJ2-2; TRBD2 might be the D (7 bases). This CDR3 region has 15 residues. Per germline, CDR1 SGHNT and CDR2 YYREEE (reference sequence). The CDR3 region is CASSLGGGGTRELFF. The CDR3 coding sequence is TGTGCCAGCAGCTTGGGGGGGGGCGGCACCAGGGAGCTGTTTTTT.

The chain combines TRBV4-2 with TRBJ2-1; 7 positions match TRBD2. Germline CDR1 and CDR2: LGHNA and YNFKEQ. V lost 0 bases to trimming and J lost 8 bases; unmatched junction nucleotides: 13. The CDR3 has 17 residues. For the CDR3, the DNA is TGTGCCAGCAGCCAAGATAATTTTCTCGGGGGGAGCGATGAGCAGTTCTTC. Residues: CASSQDNFLGGSDEQFF.

Written as DNA, the CDR3 is TGTGCCAGCTCGTCGACAGGATGGCTGCAGTTCTTC. This translates into CASSSTGWLQFF. The chain joins TRBV18 to TRBJ2-1; D perhaps matches TRBD1 (6 bases). In germline, CDR1 is KGHSH, CDR2 LQKENI. With 6 bases removed from V and 12 bases from J, the gap between germline ends came to 15 bases. The CDR3 sequence is 12 residues long.

For the CDR3, the DNA is TGTGCCATCAGCGCTGGACAGGGGAATGAAAAACTGTTTTTT. Translated, it gives CAISAGQGNEKLFF. The V gene is TRBV10-3, the J gene TRBJ1-4, with 9 positions matching TRBD1. The CDR3 contains 14 residues. Germline assignment: CDR1 ENHRY and CDR2 SYGVKD. V lost 6 bases, J lost 5 bases, and 4 bases stayed unmatched.

The chain carries TRBV20-1 and TRBJ1-1; 7 bases are a match to TRBD1. This CDR3 is built from 13 residues. Germline trimming cut 3 bases from V and 5 bases from J; bases unmatched to any gene: 6. Germline V gives CDR1 DFQATT, CDR2 SNEGSKA (reference sequence). DNA for the CDR3: TGCAGTGCTAGTAAGGGGGCAGGTACTGAAGCTTTCTTT. It translates to CSASKGAGTEAFF.

V gene TRBV10-1 combines with J gene TRBJ1-6; the match to TRBD1 covers 7 bases. CDR1 is WNHNN, CDR2 SYGVQD, per germline (reference sequence). The CDR3 has 13 amino acids. V trimming: 9 bases; J trimming: 8 bases; junction bases outside the gene matches: 7. CDR3: CASADRDDSPLHF. In DNA form, the CDR3 reads TGCGCCAGTGCCGACAGGGATGATTCACCCCTCCACTTT.

This sequence joins TRBV5-1 and TRBJ2-2; D is undetermined. This CDR3 spans 15 amino acids. CDR1 is SGHRS and CDR2 is YFSETQ in the germline V gene. With 0 bases removed from V and 5 bases from J, the gap between germline ends came to 11 bases. CDR3 region: CASSLEGPRTGELFF. In nucleotides, the CDR3 is TGCGCCAGCAGCTTGGAAGGACCACGGACCGGGGAGCTGTTTTTT.

The J gene is TRBJ2-7, the V gene TRBV24-1; D remains ambiguous. Per the germline V gene, CDR1 is KGHDR and CDR2 is SFDVKD. V was shortened by 4 bases and J by 0 bases, with 6 bases between the two germline ends. CDR3 length: 13 amino acids. CDR3 coding DNA: TGTGCCACCAGTGAGGCCAACTCCTACGAGCAGTACTTC. As protein: CATSEANSYEQYF.

The chain is built from TRBV5-1 and TRBJ2-3, with 9 positions matching TRBD2. This CDR3 has 18 amino acids. Germline V gives CDR1 SGHRS, CDR2 YFSETQ. V shed 4 bases, J shed 5 bases, and the junction held 17 bases outside the gene matches. The CDR3 DNA follows: TGCGCCAGCAGCCGAGCCTTCAATAGCGGGGGTCTTAAAGATACGCAGTATTTT. This codes for CASSRAFNSGGLKDTQYF.

V usage is TRBV3-1 (or the pseudogene TRBV3-2) and J usage is TRBJ1-2; tentative D call: TRBD1 (5 bases). Germline V lookup: CDR1 LGHDT, CDR2 YNNKEL (reference sequence). CDR3 length: 13 amino acids. The V end lost 6 bases, the J end lost 1 base, and 9 bases lay between the germline ends. The DNA of the CDR3 is TGTGCCAGCAGTCCGACAGATAACTATGGCTACACCTTC. As protein: CASSPTDNYGYTF.

To note about this clone: One junction end does not reproduce the germline sequence, and a read error may be involved. The gene calls are TRBV7-9 and TRBJ1-3; 7 bases fit TRBD1. This CDR3 region has 17 residues. From germline, CDR1 is SEHNR and CDR2 FQNEAQ (reference sequence). CDR3: CASTLAAGGPNGNTIYF. CDR3 nucleotide sequence: TGTGCCAGCACCTTAGCGGCAGGGGGTCCAAATGGAAACACCATATATTTT.

Here the CDR3 DNA reads TGTGCCAGCAGCTTACCCGGGGGCGGTGGCTACACCTTC. Protein sequence: CASSLPGGGGYTF. This rearrangement joins TRBV7-9 to TRBJ1-2; the D gene is possibly TRBD1 (6 bases). Germline lookup yields CDR1 SEHNR and CDR2 FQNEAQ (reference sequence). V dropped 2 bases and J dropped 7 bases, with 11 bases sitting between them. The CDR3 spans 13 residues.

The V and J genes are TRBV3-1 (or the pseudogene TRBV3-2) and TRBJ2-7, with TRBD2 identical over 13 bases. Trimming took 3 bases from V and 1 from J; bases not matched to a gene: 6. The length of the CDR3 is 17 residues. Germline V gene sequence: CDR1 LGHDT, CDR2 YNNKEL (reference sequence). This CDR3 reads CASSHPQGLAGSYEQYF. The CDR3 nucleotides are TGTGCCAGCAGCCACCCCCAGGGACTAGCGGGATCCTACGAGCAGTACTTC.

This clone has more than one count but fewer than ten. J is TRBJ2-1 and V is TRBV5-1; tentative D call: TRBD1 (6 bases). Germline CDR1 SGHRS, CDR2 YFSETQ. The length of the CDR3 is 16 residues. The V end lost 1 base, the J end lost 3 bases, and 14 bases lay between the germline ends. The chain's CDR3 is CASSLQQGLGYNEQFF. In DNA, the CDR3 is TGCGCCAGCAGCTTGCAGCAGGGGCTCGGCTACAATGAGCAGTTCTTC.

The genes are TRBV9 and TRBJ1-2, with D possibly TRBD1 on 6 matching bases. Germline assignment: CDR1 SGDLS and CDR2 YYNGEE. CDR3 length: 16 amino acids. V was pared by 6 bases and J by 4 bases, with 22 bases between. The CDR3 DNA sequence: TGTGCCAGCAACATAGGGACACCAGAAGCGGGCTATGGCTACACCTTC. Its protein is CASNIGTPEAGYGYTF.

This clone was detected only once. This chain joins TRBV6-5 and TRBJ2-2; TRBD1 might be the D (6 bases). V lost 6 bases, J lost 3 bases, and 14 bases lay in between. The CDR3 is made up of 15 amino acids. CDR1 MNHEY and CDR2 SVGAGI come from the germline V gene. The CDR3 reads CASRINTGYTGELFF. The CDR3, as DNA: TGTGCCAGCAGGATCAATACAGGGTACACCGGGGAGCTGTTTTTT.

The chain employs TRBV5-5 and TRBJ1-5; TRBD1 agrees at 9 bases. The J segment lost 6 bases and the V segment lost 3 bases, leaving 4 bases of the junction unmatched. CDR1 SGHKS and CDR2 YYEKEE come from the germline V gene (reference sequence). The CDR3 is 14 residues long. CDR3 DNA: TGTGCCAGCAGCTCCCGGGACAGGGCTCAGCCCCAGCATTTT. Protein product: CASSSRDRAQPQHF.

The rearrangement links TRBV11-2 to TRBJ1-1; D call uncertain. Trimming cost V 3 bases and J 1 base, with 9 bases left between them. Per germline, CDR1 SGHAT and CDR2 FQNNGV. CDR3 length: 14 amino acids. This chain's CDR3 is CASSLVPKNTEAFF. CDR3 DNA sequence: TGTGCCAGCAGCTTGGTCCCCAAGAACACTGAAGCTTTCTTT.

This CDR3 reads CASSARGGSNYGYTF. CDR3 DNA sequence: TGTGCCAGCAGCGCCCGAGGGGGGTCCAACTATGGCTACACCTTC. This sequence joins TRBV9 and TRBJ1-2; D is perhaps TRBD1 (6 bases). The CDR3 totals 15 residues. Germline CDR1 and CDR2: SGDLS and YYNGEE. V lost 3 bases and J lost 2, with 14 bases in between.

The chain is built from TRBV16 and TRBJ2-3; 8 bases line up with TRBD1. Trimming took 5 bases from V and 0 from J; bases not matched to a gene: 13. The CDR3 has 18 amino acids. Looked up from germline, CDR1 is KGHSY and CDR2 is FQNENV. The CDR3 nucleotides are TGTGCCAGCAGCTCTATGAACAGGGGGAGCTTAAGCACAGATACGCAGTATTTT. It encodes CASSSMNRGSLSTDTQYF.

This chain connects TRBV5-4 to TRBJ2-3, with TRBD2 identical over 9 bases. The CDR3 sequence is 16 residues long. Germline V CDR1 and CDR2: SGHNT, YYREEE (reference sequence). After removal of 4 bases from V and 6 bases from J, the junction contained 12 bases not matched to a gene. This CDR3 is CASSPVWGGGADTQYF. In DNA, the CDR3 is TGTGCCAGCAGCCCGGTCTGGGGCGGGGGGGCGGATACGCAGTATTTT.

The genes are TRBV7-2 and TRBJ2-7, with D hard to call. Germline V lookup: CDR1 SGHTA, CDR2 FQGNSA. This CDR3 spans 13 amino acids. V gave up 7 bases and J gave up 3 bases, with 13 bases separating them. The DNA of the CDR3 is TGTGCCAGCAACCCGGGCCAGTACTACGAGCAGTACTTC. Residues: CASNPGQYYEQYF.

The V gene is TRBV11-2, the J gene TRBJ1-3; TRBD1 matches 8 bases. The V gene's germline CDR1 is SGHAT and CDR2 FQNNGV. J was trimmed by 0 bases and V by 5 bases; bases with no gene match: 6. This CDR3 has 16 residues. The CDR3: CASSPWDRSSGNTIYF. CDR3 sequence (DNA): TGTGCCAGCAGCCCGTGGGACAGGAGCTCTGGAAACACCATATATTTT.